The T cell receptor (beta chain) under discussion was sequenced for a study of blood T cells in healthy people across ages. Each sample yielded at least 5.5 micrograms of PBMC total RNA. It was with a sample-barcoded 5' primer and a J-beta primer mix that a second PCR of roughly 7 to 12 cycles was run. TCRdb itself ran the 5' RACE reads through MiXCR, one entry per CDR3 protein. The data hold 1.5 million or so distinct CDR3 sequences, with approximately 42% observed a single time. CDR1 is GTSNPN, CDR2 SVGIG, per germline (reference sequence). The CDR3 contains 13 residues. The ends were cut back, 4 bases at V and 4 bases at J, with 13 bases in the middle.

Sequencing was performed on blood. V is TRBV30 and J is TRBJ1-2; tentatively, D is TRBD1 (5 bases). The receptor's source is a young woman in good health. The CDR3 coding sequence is TGTGCCTGGATTCGGGGCCCGGCCTATGGCTACACCTTC. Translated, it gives CAWIRGPAYGYTF.